This TCR beta chain is from a study of regulatory T cells in long-lasting Graves disease. Time point of the sample: persistent/refractory GD, antithyroid drugs over 5 years with positive TRAb. RNA from PBMCs was the source of the TCR library. In this sample, this clonotype turned up a few times. This CDR3 region has 12 residues. V lost 0 bases to trimming and J lost 6 bases, with 6 bases between them. Germline CDR1 reads GTSNPN; CDR2 reads SVGIG (reference sequence). Libraries of TCR beta came from iRepertoire HTBI primers plus Arm-PCR of CDR3 regions. TCRdb reanalysed the multiplex PCR reads using MiXCR and keeps one entry per CDR3 protein. This table has some 280,000 distinct CDR3 sequences, 20% to 25% appearing once.

V gene TRBV30 combines with J gene TRBJ2-1; D is possibly TRBD2 (5 bases). Sequenced material: peripheral blood mononuclear cells (PBMCs), taken when the disease was refractory, from a patient treated with antithyroid drugs. The TCR comes from a female donor with Graves disease. CDR3 sequence reads: CAWSVRGNEQFF. The CDR3 DNA is TGTGCCTGGAGTGTACGGGGCAATGAGCAGTTCTTC.